The rows below give T cell receptor beta chains drawn from one sample of a study of blood T cell repertoires in COVID-19. Profiling relied on immunoSEQ multiplex PCR, and the TCRdb table lists in-frame clones only, not all of them. There are more than 70,000 clones in the sample; about 90% occur only once, and about 3% lies in the top ten. Sequenced sample: peripheral blood. Every receptor here comes from a woman aged 45-59 years with active or convalescent COVID-19. The CDR3 runs from the conserved cysteine through the conserved F or W. Each record gives: J gene, V gene, D gene, CDR3 length, clone size, CDR3 protein, CDR3 DNA. The D gene is left open where the match is weak. Rows give clone size only sometimes, using once, few, many, or a class for an expanded clone.

j_call: TRBJ1-2
v_call: TRBV29-1
d_call: TRBD1
cdr3_length: 15
clone_size: NA
cdr3_aa: CSTIARQGADYGYTF
cdr3_nt: TGCAGCACCATAGCACGACAGGGGGCTGACTATGGCTACACCTTC

j_call: TRBJ1-2
v_call: TRBV5-1
d_call: NA
cdr3_length: 13
clone_size: few
cdr3_aa: CASSFEANYGYTF
cdr3_nt: TGCGCCAGCAGCTTTGAGGCTAACTATGGCTACACCTTC

j_call: TRBJ2-2
v_call: TRBV4-3
d_call: TRBD1
cdr3_length: 16
clone_size: many
cdr3_aa: CASSQARDRNTGELFF
cdr3_nt: TGCGCCAGCAGCCAAGCCCGGGACAGAAACACCGGGGAGCTGTTTTTT

j_call: TRBJ2-1
v_call: TRBV6-4
d_call: NA
cdr3_length: 13
clone_size: NA
cdr3_aa: CASPRDTYNEQFF
cdr3_nt: TGTGCCAGCCCCCGTGACACGTACAATGAGCAGTTCTTC

j_call: TRBJ2-7
v_call: TRBV7-2
d_call: NA
cdr3_length: 18
clone_size: NA
cdr3_aa: CASSLEGLWTTTGYEQYF
cdr3_nt: TGTGCCAGCAGCTTAGAAGGTTTGTGGACAACTACAGGCTACGAGCAGTACTTC

j_call: TRBJ1-4
v_call: TRBV18
d_call: TRBD1
cdr3_length: 15
clone_size: medium-sized
cdr3_aa: CASSPWDSLNEKLFF
cdr3_nt: TGTGCCAGCTCACCTTGGGACAGCCTTAATGAAAAACTGTTTTTT

j_call: TRBJ1-5
v_call: TRBV30
d_call: NA
cdr3_length: 13
clone_size: NA
cdr3_aa: CAWSAQAEQPQHF
cdr3_nt: TGTGCCTGGAGTGCACAGGCTGAGCAGCCCCAGCATTTT

j_call: TRBJ2-2
v_call: TRBV10-2
d_call: NA
cdr3_length: 14
clone_size: NA
cdr3_aa: CASIPYRDTGELFF
cdr3_nt: TGCGCCAGCATCCCTTACAGGGACACCGGGGAGCTGTTTTTT

j_call: TRBJ1-2
v_call: TRBV10-3
d_call: NA
cdr3_length: 13
clone_size: NA
cdr3_aa: CAISEGLVGGYTF
cdr3_nt: TGTGCCATCAGTGAGGGGCTGGTAGGTGGCTACACCTTC

j_call: TRBJ2-5
v_call: TRBV7-2
d_call: TRBD2
cdr3_length: 14
clone_size: NA
cdr3_aa: CASSLSGNQETQYF
cdr3_nt: TGTGCCAGCAGTTTGAGCGGGAACCAAGAGACCCAGTACTTC

j_call: TRBJ2-3
v_call: TRBV7-3
d_call: TRBD1
cdr3_length: 14
clone_size: NA
cdr3_aa: CASSYQTGTDTQYF
cdr3_nt: TGTGCCAGCAGCTACCAGACAGGGACAGATACGCAGTATTTT

j_call: TRBJ2-1
v_call: TRBV6-4
d_call: NA
cdr3_length: 15
clone_size: NA
cdr3_aa: CASSRQASSYNEQFF
cdr3_nt: TGTGCCAGCTCCCGACAGGCGAGCTCCTACAATGAGCAGTTCTTC

j_call: TRBJ1-2
v_call: TRBV6-5
d_call: NA
cdr3_length: 13
clone_size: NA
cdr3_aa: CASRITGLGGYTF
cdr3_nt: TGTGCCAGCAGAATTACAGGTCTGGGTGGCTACACCTTC

j_call: TRBJ1-4
v_call: TRBV3-1/TRBV3-2
d_call: NA
cdr3_length: 14
clone_size: NA
cdr3_aa: CASSGGEVGEKLFF
cdr3_nt: TGTGCCAGCAGCGGGGGGGAAGTTGGTGAAAAACTGTTTTTT

j_call: TRBJ1-6
v_call: TRBV6-4
d_call: NA
cdr3_length: 14
clone_size: NA
cdr3_aa: CASSQEGGKSPLHF
cdr3_nt: TGTGCCAGCAGTCAAGAGGGGGGGAAATCACCCCTCCACTTT

j_call: TRBJ2-7
v_call: TRBV11-2
d_call: NA
cdr3_length: 12
clone_size: NA
cdr3_aa: CASSLGSYEQYF
cdr3_nt: TGTGCCAGCAGCTTGGGCAGCTACGAGCAGTACTTC

j_call: TRBJ1-1
v_call: TRBV12-5
d_call: TRBD1
cdr3_length: 19
clone_size: NA
cdr3_aa: CASVQTGTGGFFRDTEAFF
cdr3_nt: TGTGCTAGTGTTCAGACCGGGACAGGGGGCTTTTTCAGGGACACTGAAGCTTTCTTT